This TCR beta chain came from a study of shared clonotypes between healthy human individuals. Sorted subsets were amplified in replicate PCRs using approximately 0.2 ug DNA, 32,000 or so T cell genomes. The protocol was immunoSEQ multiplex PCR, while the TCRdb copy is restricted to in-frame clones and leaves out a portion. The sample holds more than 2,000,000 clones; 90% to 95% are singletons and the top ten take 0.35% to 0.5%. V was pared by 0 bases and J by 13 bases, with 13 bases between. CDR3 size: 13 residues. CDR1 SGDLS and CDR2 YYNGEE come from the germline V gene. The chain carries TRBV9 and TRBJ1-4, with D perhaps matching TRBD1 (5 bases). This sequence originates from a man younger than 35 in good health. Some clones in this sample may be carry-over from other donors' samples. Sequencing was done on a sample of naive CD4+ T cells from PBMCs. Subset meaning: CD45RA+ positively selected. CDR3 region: CASSVGGGPPLFF. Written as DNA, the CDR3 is TGTGCCAGCAGCGTAGGGGGGGGACCCCCACTGTTTTTT.